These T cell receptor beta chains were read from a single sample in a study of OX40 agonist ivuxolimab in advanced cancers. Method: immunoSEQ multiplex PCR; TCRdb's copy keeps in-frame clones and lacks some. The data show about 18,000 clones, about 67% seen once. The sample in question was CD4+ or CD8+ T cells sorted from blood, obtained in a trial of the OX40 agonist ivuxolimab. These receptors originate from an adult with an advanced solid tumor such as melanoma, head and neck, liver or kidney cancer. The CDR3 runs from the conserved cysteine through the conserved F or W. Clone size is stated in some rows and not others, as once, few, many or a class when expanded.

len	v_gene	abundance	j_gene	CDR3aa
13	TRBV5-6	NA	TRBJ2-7	CASSYSRDYEQYF
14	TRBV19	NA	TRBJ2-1	CASSNGLGTNEQFF
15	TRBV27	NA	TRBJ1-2	CASSSRDEAPYGYTF
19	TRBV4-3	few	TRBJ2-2	CASSRQGGLAGGRTGELFF
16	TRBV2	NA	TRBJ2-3	CASSDPEGPGVDTQYF
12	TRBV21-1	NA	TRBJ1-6	CASSKGSSPLHF
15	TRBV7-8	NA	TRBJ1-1	CASRPLMGLNTEAFF
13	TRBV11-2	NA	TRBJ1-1	CASSEEMNTEAFF
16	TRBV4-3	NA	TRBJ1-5	CASSQDWMTEGQPQHF
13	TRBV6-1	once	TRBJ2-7	CASSGRGIGEQYF
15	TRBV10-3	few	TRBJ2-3	CAIRQTSGNTDTQYF